This TCR beta chain was sequenced for a study of shared clonotypes between healthy human individuals. Profiling relied on immunoSEQ multiplex PCR, and the TCRdb table lists in-frame clones only, not all of them. The sample shows under 600,000 clones, over 60% of them seen only once. CDR3 length: 15 residues. The germline V gene encodes CDR1 LNHDA and CDR2 SQIVND (reference sequence). The V and J ends lost 6 bases and 7 bases, in that order; junction bases with no gene match: 7. The rearrangement joins TRBV19 to TRBJ1-6; 9 bases are shared with TRBD1. Sequencing was done on a sample of PBMCs. This receptor was identified in a woman between 40 and 50 years old in good health. Some clones in this sample may be carry-over from other donors' samples. The CDR3 DNA sequence: TGTGCCAGTAGAAATGACAGGGGGGAAAATTCACCCCTCCACTTT. Its protein product is CASRNDRGENSPLHF.